These 14 T cell receptor beta chains came from one sample sequenced in a study of T cell changes during pregnancy in multiple sclerosis (dated by TCRdb to about 2019). Receptor libraries were prepared by the immunoSEQ multiplex PCR assay. TCRdb provides this immuneACCESS table in a form limited to in-frame rearrangements. Some clones are lacking; in checked studies, under half of them reflect an unresolved V gene, and why the rest are absent is not known. This sample gives 30,000 to 45,000 clones in total; approximately 91% of them show up just once. Jointly, the top ten make up around 11% of the sample. The sequencing used CD8+ T cells from peripheral blood mononuclear cells, collected in the third trimester of pregnancy. The receptors were gathered from a female donor with multiple sclerosis, enrolled in a pregnancy study.

The chain joins TRBV6-5 to TRBJ1-2, with 8 bases matching TRBD1. The V gene end was trimmed by 5 bases and the J gene end by 3 bases; junction bases not matched to a gene: 5. The CDR3 sequence is 14 residues long. Germline V gives CDR1 MNHEY, CDR2 SVGAGI. The CDR3 loop is CASSPTGVYYGYTF. The CDR3 nucleotides read TGTGCCAGCAGTCCGACAGGGGTCTACTATGGCTACACCTTC.

This clone was recorded only once. The gene calls are TRBV10-3 and TRBJ1-5; the D gene is possibly TRBD1 (5 bases). Deletions cut 11 bases from V and 0 bases from J, with 14 bases between. CDR1 and CDR2 (germline): ENHRY, SYGVKD. The CDR3 extends over 14 amino acids. In nucleotides, the CDR3 is TGTGCCGCACGGGGGGGGGATAGCAATCAGCCCCAGCATTTT. Translating it yields CAARGGDSNQPQHF.

This chain joins TRBV27 and TRBJ2-7; unclear D gene. Germline CDR1 reads MNHEY; CDR2 reads SMNVEV (reference sequence). Trimming cost V 4 bases and J 6 bases, with 7 bases left between them. There are 11 residues in the CDR3. In nucleotides, the CDR3 is TGTGCCAGCAGTTCGGGTCTCGAGCAGTACTTC. It translates to CASSSGLEQYF.

V usage is TRBV28 and J usage is TRBJ2-7; no firm D call. From germline, CDR1 is MDHEN and CDR2 SYDVKM. This CDR3 has 14 residues. The V gene lost 2 bases and the J gene lost 5 bases, with 13 bases spanning the gap. This CDR3 is CASSLLQVGDEQYF. As DNA, the CDR3 is TGTGCCAGCAGTTTACTGCAGGTAGGCGACGAGCAGTACTTC.

The chain recombines TRBV19 with TRBJ1-2, with a tentative D call TRBD1 (6 bases). Germline values: CDR1 LNHDA, CDR2 SQIVND (reference sequence). Trimming stripped 3 bases from V and 1 base from J, with 15 bases between. There are 16 residues in the CDR3. CDR3 in amino acids: CASSMGQGLFNYGYTF. Here the CDR3 DNA reads TGTGCCAGTAGTATGGGTCAGGGGCTCTTTAACTATGGCTACACCTTC.

This chain uses TRBV10-3 with TRBJ1-4; D is perhaps TRBD1 (6 bases). This CDR3 has 14 amino acids. The V end was cut by 5 bases, the J end by 4 bases, with 11 bases between. CDR1 is ENHRY and CDR2 is SYGVKD in the germline V gene. DNA for the CDR3: TGTGCCATCAGTAGGAAAGGGGGTAATGAAAAACTGTTTTTT. Translation: CAISRKGGNEKLFF.

The genes are TRBV18 and TRBJ2-1, with 9 nucleotides matching TRBD1. This CDR3 spans 18 amino acids. Unmatched junction bases numbered 13, after V lost 3 bases and J lost 4 bases. The germline CDR1 and CDR2 sequences are KGHSH and LQKENI. The CDR3 DNA reads TGTGCCAGCTCACCTCGGGACAGGGAATTGGACAGGTACAATGAGCAGTTCTTC. Protein sequence: CASSPRDRELDRYNEQFF. The variable domain in full, completed from reference TRBV18 and TRBJ2-1, reads NAGVMQNPRHLVRRRGQEARLRCSPMKGHSHVYWYRQLPEEGLKFMVYLQKENIIDESGMPKERFSAEFPKEGPSILRIQQVVRGDSAAYFCASSPRDRELDRYNEQFFGPGTRLTVL.

V usage is TRBV5-1 and J usage is TRBJ2-7; 15 bases line up with TRBD2. Germline V gene data show CDR1 as SGHRS and CDR2 as YFSETQ. V trimming: 4 bases; J trimming: 6 bases; junction bases outside the gene matches: 14. The CDR3 is made up of 18 amino acids. The CDR3 loop is CASSNLQWGGLAGGEQYF. In nucleotides, the CDR3 is TGCGCCAGCAGCAACCTCCAATGGGGGGGACTAGCGGGAGGCGAGCAGTACTTC.

This clone has just a few counts. V is TRBV4-1 and J is TRBJ1-1, with D possibly TRBD1 on 6 matching bases. Germline-derived CDR1 and CDR2 are MGHRA and YSYEKL. Trimming removed 0 bases from V and 0 bases from J, with 14 bases in between. The CDR3 sequence is 17 residues long. As DNA, the CDR3 is TGCGCCAGCAGCCAAGATCGGCGTAGGGGGATGAACACTGAAGCTTTCTTT. This translates into CASSQDRRRGMNTEAFF.

CDR3 region: CASRSTGLNYGYTF. CDR3 DNA sequence: TGTGCCAGCAGATCGACAGGCCTTAACTATGGCTACACCTTC. The V call is TRBV6-1, the J call TRBJ1-2, with a weak D call TRBD1 (6 bases). The germline V gene has CDR1 MNHNS and CDR2 SASEGT. V lost 6 bases, J lost 1 base, and 12 bases lay in between. The CDR3 is made up of 14 amino acids.

By sample fraction, this clone is medium-sized (0.01 to 0.1%). The rearrangement joins TRBV5-4 to TRBJ2-7; D call uncertain. CDR3 size: 13 residues. V gave up 4 bases and J gave up 0 bases, with 8 bases separating them. Germline V gene lookup returns CDR1 SGHNT and CDR2 YYREEE (reference sequence). CDR3 region: CASSPPGSYEQYF. The CDR3 nucleotides read TGTGCCAGCAGCCCCCCCGGCTCCTACGAGCAGTACTTC.

This chain joins TRBV19 and TRBJ2-3; a weak D match, TRBD2 (5 bases). The length of the CDR3 is 14 residues. Trimming took 3 bases from V and 4 from J, leaving 11 bases between them. CDR1 LNHDA and CDR2 SQIVND come from the germline V gene (reference sequence). The CDR3 spells CASSMWESADTQYF. CDR3 nucleotide sequence: TGTGCCAGTAGTATGTGGGAGAGTGCAGATACGCAGTATTTT. Full variable domain (rest looked up from reference TRBV19 and TRBJ2-3): DGGITQSPKYLFRKEGQNVTLSCEQNLNHDAMYWYRQDPGQGLRLIYYSQIVNDFQKGDIAEGYSVSREKKESFPLTVTSAQKNPTAFYLCASSMWESADTQYFGPGTRLTVL.

The rearrangement links TRBV5-1 to TRBJ2-3; the match to TRBD2 covers 9 bases. J gave up 4 bases and V 4 bases, and 10 bases lay outside the gene matches. This CDR3 is built from 16 residues. Looked up from germline, CDR1 is SGHRS and CDR2 is YFSETQ. CDR3 loop: CASSQAERGVADTQYF. CDR3 coding DNA: TGCGCCAGCAGCCAAGCCGAGCGGGGGGTGGCAGATACGCAGTATTTT.

The chain uses TRBV2 and TRBJ1-5; D not certain. Trimming took 2 bases from V and 2 from J, leaving 10 bases between them. Germline lookup yields CDR1 SNHLY and CDR2 FYNNEI. CDR3 length: 15 residues. The CDR3 spells CASSEFRGGNQPQHF. In DNA form, the CDR3 reads TGTGCCAGCAGTGAATTTCGCGGGGGCAATCAGCCCCAGCATTTT.